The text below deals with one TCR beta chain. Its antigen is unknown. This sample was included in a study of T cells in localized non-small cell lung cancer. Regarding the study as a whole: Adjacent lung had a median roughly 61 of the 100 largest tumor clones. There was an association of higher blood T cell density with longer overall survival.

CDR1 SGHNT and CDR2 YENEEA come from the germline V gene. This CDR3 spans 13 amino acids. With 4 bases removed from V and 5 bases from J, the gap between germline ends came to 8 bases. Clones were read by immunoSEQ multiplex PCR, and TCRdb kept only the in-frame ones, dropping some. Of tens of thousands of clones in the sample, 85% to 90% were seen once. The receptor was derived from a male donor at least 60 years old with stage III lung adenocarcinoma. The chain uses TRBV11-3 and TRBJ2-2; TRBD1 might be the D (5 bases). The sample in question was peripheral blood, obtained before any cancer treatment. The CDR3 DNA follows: TGTGCCAGCAGCTCCCCAGGGACCGGGGAGCTGTTTTTT. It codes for CASSSPGTGELFF.